What follows is one T cell receptor (beta chain) and its context. The source of the sample is a study of blood T cell repertoires in COVID-19. Study-level information: Collection of acute and convalescent COVID-19 samples took place in the United States, Italy and Spain. The analysed material was cDNA or gDNA that came from T cells, B-cell-depleted T cells, or PBMCs.

The germline V and J ends were trimmed by 3 bases and 6 bases, with 26 bases remaining between them. Germline V gene sequence: CDR1 GTSNPN, CDR2 SVGIG (reference sequence). The CDR3 runs 17 residues. Per the authors' pipeline: It was from reference gene primer amplification that nucleated cell counts were estimated. Assay: immunoSEQ multiplex PCR; the TCRdb copy retains only in-frame clones and omits some. V and J calls and clone size follow that table, whereas D and trimming were derived from the DNA. Among under 200,000 clones, around 87% were seen once, and the ten largest hold 2% to 3%. The specimen was peripheral blood. This TCR was recovered from a middle-aged man with active or convalescent COVID-19. V gene TRBV30 combines with J gene TRBJ1-2; D possibly corresponds to TRBD1 (5 bases). The DNA of the CDR3 is TGTGCCTGGAGCCCGTACATTTCGGTGGGGGGGACGAATGGCTACACCTTC. This translates into CAWSPYISVGGTNGYTF.